Detailed here is one T cell receptor beta chain. Its specificity is not known. The record originates from a study of graft-versus-host responses after intestinal transplantation. Study-level findings and limits: Clonal ratios of graft-versus-host to host-versus-graft in allografts were high for patients exhibiting graft-donor T cell macrochimerism. Detection of GvH clones occurred in recipient marrow, and some had their first appearance in ileum or blood.

The length of the CDR3 is 13 residues. V lost 4 bases and J 5 bases, leaving 11 bases between the germline ends. Germline lookup yields CDR1 SGHAT and CDR2 FQNNGV. The method was immunoSEQ multiplex PCR; TCRdb's version includes in-frame clones alone and lacks a portion of them. This repertoire shows 80,000 to 85,000 clones, roughly 91% found once; its top ten account for 0.1%. The sample here was unstimulated CD4+ T cells sorted from spleen or lymph node cells, taken before intestinal transplant. The sequence derives from a human donor who received an intestinal transplant. The V call is TRBV11-2, the J call TRBJ1-2; D ambiguous. Here the CDR3 reads CASSSGSYYGYTF. The CDR3 DNA reads TGTGCCAGCAGCTCTGGTTCCTATTATGGCTACACCTTC.